Listed here is a single T cell receptor beta chain. TCRdb keeps only in-frame clones here, not all; method: immunoSEQ multiplex PCR. Seen here are roughly 100,000 clones, 80% to 90% observed once, and the top ten hold around 10%. The data were obtained in a study of blood T cell repertoires in COVID-19. Study details: Sources were T cells, B-cell-depleted T cells, or PBMCs; the material itself was cDNA or gDNA.

The receptor's source is a woman aged 70-85 years with acute or convalescent COVID-19. Sequencing was done on a sample of peripheral blood.

The DNA for the CDR3 is TGTGCCAGCAGCTTGGGGCCTACTAGCTACAATGAGCAGTTCTTC. Translation gives CASSLGPTSYNEQFF. The chain combines TRBV5-6 with TRBJ2-1; tentatively, D is TRBD2 (5 bases). Deletions cut 0 bases from V and 3 bases from J, with 10 bases between. CDR3 size: 15 residues. CDR1 is SGHDT, CDR2 YYEEEE, per germline.